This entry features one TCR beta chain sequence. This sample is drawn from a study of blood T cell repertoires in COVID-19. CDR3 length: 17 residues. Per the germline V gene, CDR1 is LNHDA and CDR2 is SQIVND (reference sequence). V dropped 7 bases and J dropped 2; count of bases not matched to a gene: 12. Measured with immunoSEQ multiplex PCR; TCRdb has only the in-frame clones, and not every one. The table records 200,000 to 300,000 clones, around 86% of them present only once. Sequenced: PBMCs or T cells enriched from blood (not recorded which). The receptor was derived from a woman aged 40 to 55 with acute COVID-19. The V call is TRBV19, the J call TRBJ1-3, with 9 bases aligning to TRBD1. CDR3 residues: CASKSFRTGDAGNTIYF. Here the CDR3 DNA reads TGTGCCAGTAAATCGTTTAGGACAGGGGACGCTGGAAACACCATATATTTT.